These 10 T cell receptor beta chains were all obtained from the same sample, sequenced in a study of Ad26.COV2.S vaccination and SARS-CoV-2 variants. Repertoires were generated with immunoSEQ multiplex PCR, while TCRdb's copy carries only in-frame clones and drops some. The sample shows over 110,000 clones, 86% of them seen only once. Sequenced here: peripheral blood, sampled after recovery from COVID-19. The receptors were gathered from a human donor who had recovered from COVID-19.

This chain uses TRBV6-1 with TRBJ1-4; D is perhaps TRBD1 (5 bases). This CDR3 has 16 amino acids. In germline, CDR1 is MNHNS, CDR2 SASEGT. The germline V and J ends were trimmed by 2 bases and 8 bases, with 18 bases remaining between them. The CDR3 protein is CASSELRGEDEEKLFF. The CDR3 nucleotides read TGTGCCAGCAGTGAACTACGGGGGGAGGATGAAGAAAAACTGTTTTTT.

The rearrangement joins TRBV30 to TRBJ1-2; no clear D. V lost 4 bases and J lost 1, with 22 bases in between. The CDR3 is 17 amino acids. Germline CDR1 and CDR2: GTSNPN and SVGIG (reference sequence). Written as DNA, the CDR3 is TGTGCCTGGACCTATTTTCCGGGGAGCGGAAATAACTATGGCTACACCTTC. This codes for CAWTYFPGSGNNYGYTF.

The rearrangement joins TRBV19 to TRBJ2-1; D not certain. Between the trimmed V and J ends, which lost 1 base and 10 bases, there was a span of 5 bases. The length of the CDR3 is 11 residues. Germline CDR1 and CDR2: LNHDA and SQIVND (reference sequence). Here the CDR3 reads CASSIGVEQFF. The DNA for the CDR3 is TGTGCCAGTAGTATAGGAGTGGAGCAGTTCTTC.

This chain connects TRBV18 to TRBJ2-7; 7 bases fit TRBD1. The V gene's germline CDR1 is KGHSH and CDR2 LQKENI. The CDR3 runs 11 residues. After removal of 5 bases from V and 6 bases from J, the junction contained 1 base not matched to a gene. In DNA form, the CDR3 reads TGTGCCAGCTCAGAGGGGGCCGAGCAGTACTTC. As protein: CASSEGAEQYF.

The CDR3 DNA reads TGTGCCAGCAGTGAAGGGACAGGGCACTCACCCCTCCACTTT. This sequence encodes CASSEGTGHSPLHF. V and J are TRBV25-1 and TRBJ1-6; 9 nucleotides match TRBD1. Germline CDR1 MGHDK, CDR2 SYGVNS. J lost 10 bases, V lost 2 bases, and 3 bases had no gene match. The CDR3 loop spans 14 amino acids.

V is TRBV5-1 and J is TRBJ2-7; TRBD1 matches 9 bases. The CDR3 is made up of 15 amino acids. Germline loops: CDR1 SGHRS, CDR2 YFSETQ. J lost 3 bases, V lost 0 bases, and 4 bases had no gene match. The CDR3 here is CASSLGTGDGYEQYF. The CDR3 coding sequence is TGCGCCAGCAGCTTGGGGACAGGGGACGGCTACGAGCAGTACTTC.

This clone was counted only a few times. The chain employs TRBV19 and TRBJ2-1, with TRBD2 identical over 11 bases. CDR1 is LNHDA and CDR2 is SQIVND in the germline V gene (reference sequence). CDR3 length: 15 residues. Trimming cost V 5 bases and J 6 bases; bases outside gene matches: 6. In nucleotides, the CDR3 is TGTGCCAGTAGTCTAGTAGCGGGGGGGCTCAATGAGCAGTTCTTC. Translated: CASSLVAGGLNEQFF.

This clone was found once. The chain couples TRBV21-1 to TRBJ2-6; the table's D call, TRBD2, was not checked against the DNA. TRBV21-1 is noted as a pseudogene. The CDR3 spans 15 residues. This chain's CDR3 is CASSKFREEANVLTF. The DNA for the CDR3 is TGTGCCAGCAGCAAATTTAGAGAAGAGGCCAACGTCCTGACTTTC.

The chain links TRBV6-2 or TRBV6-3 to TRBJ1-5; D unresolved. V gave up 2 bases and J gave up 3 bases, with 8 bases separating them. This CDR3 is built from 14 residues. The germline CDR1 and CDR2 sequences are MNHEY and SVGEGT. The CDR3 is CASSYATVNQPQHF. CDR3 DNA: TGTGCCAGCAGTTACGCGACCGTCAATCAGCCCCAGCATTTT.

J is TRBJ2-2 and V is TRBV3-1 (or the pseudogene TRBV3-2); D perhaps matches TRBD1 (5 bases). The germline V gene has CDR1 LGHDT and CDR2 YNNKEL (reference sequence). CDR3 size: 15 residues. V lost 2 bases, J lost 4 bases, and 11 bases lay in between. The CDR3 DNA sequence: TGTGCCAGCAGCCAAACCCGACAGAGCACCGGGGAGCTGTTTTTT. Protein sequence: CASSQTRQSTGELFF.